The 27 T cell receptor beta chains below come from one sample, sequenced in a study of T cell responses to AZD1222 COVID-19 vaccine (dated by TCRdb to the early 2020s). Receptors were amplified or captured by the immunoSEQ multiplex PCR assay. In its TCRdb copy, this immuneACCESS table keeps in-frame sequences only and misses some clones. Where compared with another copy, unresolved V genes explain less than half of these, and the others have no known cause. The sample records 250,000 to 300,000 clones, around 93% of which are singletons. Together, the top ten hold 0.55% of the sample. Interpreted using the paper, the time point label stands for: about 28 days (+/-7) after the second vaccine dose. This material consisted of peripheral blood, taken 28 days after the second AZD1222 dose. These receptor sequences come from an adult who received the AZD1222 COVID-19 vaccine.

The chain uses TRBV5-4 and TRBJ1-1; TRBD1 matches at 9 bases. CDR1 and CDR2 (germline): SGHNT, YYREEE (reference sequence). J lost 3 bases, V lost 0 bases, and 6 bases had no gene match. This CDR3 contains 16 residues. The CDR3 loop reads CASSLGRTGGHTEAFF. The CDR3 region has the DNA TGTGCCAGCAGCTTGGGCCGCACAGGGGGCCACACTGAAGCTTTCTTT. The entire variable domain, with the rest obtained from reference TRBV5-4 and TRBJ1-1, is as follows: ETGVTQSPTHLIKTRGQQVTLRCSSQSGHNTVSWYQQALGQGPQFIFQYYREEENGRGNFPPRFSGLQFPNYSSELNVNALELDDSALYLCASSLGRTGGHTEAFFGQGTRLTVV.

The CDR3 reads CASSNPSGPVQYF. Written as DNA, the CDR3 is TGTGCCAGCAGCAATCCTTCCGGGCCAGTGCAGTACTTC. The chain carries TRBV28 and TRBJ2-7; D unclear. Germline V gene sequence: CDR1 MDHEN, CDR2 SYDVKM. The CDR3 consists of 13 residues. The V and J ends lost 6 bases and 9 bases respectively, with 18 bases between them.

The V call is TRBV15, the J call TRBJ2-3, with D unresolved. CDR1 and CDR2 from the germline V gene are LNHNV and YYDKDF (reference sequence). The length of the CDR3 is 13 residues. Trimming stripped 6 bases from V and 9 bases from J, with 16 bases between. The CDR3, as DNA: TGTGCCACCAGTACTCCGGGCGGTACGACGCAGTATTTT. It translates to CATSTPGGTTQYF.

The rearrangement joins TRBV11-2 to TRBJ2-7, with TRBD1 matching 7 bases. The CDR3 has 14 amino acids. V lost 4 bases, J lost 4 bases, and 7 bases stayed unmatched. In germline, CDR1 is SGHAT, CDR2 FQNNGV. CDR3 loop: CASSSSQGWYEQYF. The CDR3 DNA sequence: TGTGCCAGCAGCTCGTCACAGGGGTGGTACGAGCAGTACTTC.

The chain recombines TRBV13 with TRBJ2-2; 10 nucleotides agree with TRBD1. The junction had 4 bases not matched to a gene; V was cut back by 5 bases and J by 4 bases. The germline V gene encodes CDR1 PRHDT and CDR2 FYEKMQ (reference sequence). The CDR3 runs 15 residues. Here the CDR3 reads CASSLRDRGTGELFF. CDR3 coding DNA: TGTGCCAGCAGCCTCCGGGACAGGGGCACCGGGGAGCTGTTTTTT. Using reference TRBV13 and TRBJ2-2 for the parts outside the CDR3, the full variable domain is AAGVIQSPRHLIKEKRETATLKCYPIPRHDTVYWYQQGPGQDPQFLISFYEKMQSDKGSIPDRFSAQQFSDYHSELNMSSLELGDSALYFCASSLRDRGTGELFFGEGSRLTVL.

The V call is TRBV28, the J call TRBJ2-5; 11 positions match TRBD2. After removal of 7 bases from V and 5 bases from J, the junction contained 9 bases not matched to a gene. This CDR3 has 15 residues. CDR1 is MDHEN and CDR2 is SYDVKM in the germline V gene. DNA for the CDR3: TGTGCCAGCAATGGTTTTCTAGCGGGAGGTGAGACCCAGTACTTC. This encodes CASNGFLAGGETQYF.

V gene TRBV7-2 combines with J gene TRBJ2-7; TRBD2 matches at 9 bases. CDR1 is SGHTA and CDR2 is FQGNSA in the germline V gene. The junction had 5 bases not matched to a gene; V was cut back by 0 bases and J by 2 bases. The CDR3 is 16 amino acids. CDR3 amino acids: CASSLARAGGPYEQYF. CDR3 DNA: TGTGCCAGCAGCTTAGCGAGGGCGGGAGGGCCCTACGAGCAGTACTTC.

The V call is TRBV27, the J call TRBJ1-1, with a tentative D call TRBD1 (5 bases). In germline, CDR1 is MNHEY, CDR2 SMNVEV (reference sequence). The CDR3 has 16 amino acids. Trimming removed 8 bases at V and 1 base at J, with 20 bases between. CDR3 DNA: TGTGCCAGCGCCTCGCAAGCAGGGTCGAGGAACACTGAAGCTTTCTTT. Its translation: CASASQAGSRNTEAFF.

The gene calls are TRBV6-5 and TRBJ2-1; possible D gene TRBD2, 6 bases. The CDR3 extends over 15 amino acids. Between the trimmed V and J ends, which lost 5 bases and 2 bases, there was a span of 13 bases. The germline CDR1 and CDR2 sequences are MNHEY and SVGAGI. The CDR3 loop is CASSRTGVPYNEQFF. The CDR3 DNA follows: TGTGCCAGCAGTCGGACGGGAGTCCCCTACAATGAGCAGTTCTTC.

The chain employs TRBV27 and TRBJ2-7; D ambiguous. Trimming shortened V by 6 bases and J by 1 base, and 13 bases separated the two germline ends. Germline V gene data show CDR1 as MNHEY and CDR2 as SMNVEV (reference sequence). This CDR3 spans 14 amino acids. CDR3 residues: CASRSLAASYEQYF. In nucleotides, the CDR3 is TGTGCCAGCAGGAGTTTGGCAGCGTCCTACGAGCAGTACTTC.

The chain joins TRBV29-1 to TRBJ1-5, with D uncertain. Germline V gene data show CDR1 as SQVTM and CDR2 as ANQGSEA. The CDR3 is 13 residues long. The V end lost 5 bases, the J end lost 3 bases, and 11 bases lay between the germline ends. The CDR3 nucleotides read TGCAGCGTTTCAGACACGGTCAATCAGCCCCAGCATTTT. Its protein is CSVSDTVNQPQHF.

Only one count was recorded for this clone. J is TRBJ1-2 and V is TRBV24-1, with 7 bases that match TRBD1. This CDR3 comprises 12 residues. Germline V lookup: CDR1 KGHDR, CDR2 SFDVKD. V dropped 5 bases and J dropped 8; count of bases not matched to a gene: 4. CDR3 nucleotide sequence: TGTGCCACCAGTGCCCCCAGGGGGGGCTACACCTTC. This encodes CATSAPRGGYTF.

The rearrangement joins TRBV28 to TRBJ1-3, with D unresolved. The CDR3 contains 12 residues. Germline CDR1 is MDHEN and CDR2 is SYDVKM. The germline V and J ends were trimmed by 8 bases and 0 bases, with 5 bases remaining between them. CDR3 sequence reads: CASLSSGNTIYF. Written as DNA, the CDR3 is TGTGCCAGCCTGAGCTCTGGAAACACCATATATTTT.

V and J are TRBV7-9 and TRBJ2-7, with D possibly being TRBD2 (6 bases). The CDR3 spans 14 residues. Germline V gene lookup returns CDR1 SEHNR and CDR2 FQNEAQ (reference sequence). V lost 5 bases, J lost 6 bases, and 17 bases lay in between. CDR3 nucleotide sequence: TGTGCCAGCAGCGCGGGACTGGCGGACGGCGAGCAGTACTTC. Protein product: CASSAGLADGEQYF.

This chain uses TRBV30 with TRBJ2-1; no firm D call. Germline CDR1 GTSNPN, CDR2 SVGIG (reference sequence). V was pared by 0 bases and J by 6 bases, with 6 bases between. The CDR3 runs to 12 residues. Here the CDR3 reads CAWSVVGNEQFF. As DNA, the CDR3 is TGTGCCTGGAGTGTAGTTGGCAATGAGCAGTTCTTC.

The V and J genes are TRBV28 and TRBJ1-6, with D hard to call. This CDR3 comprises 13 residues. The V and J ends lost 3 bases and 10 bases respectively, with 10 bases between them. The germline gives CDR1 MDHEN, CDR2 SYDVKM. CDR3 residues: CASSFFRGSPLHF. The CDR3, as DNA: TGTGCCAGCAGTTTTTTTAGAGGGTCACCCCTCCACTTT.

This chain connects TRBV4-3 to TRBJ1-3; D remains unclear. Per the germline V gene, CDR1 is LGHNA and CDR2 is YSLEER. The CDR3 totals 15 residues. The V gene lost 4 bases and the J gene lost 1 base, with 11 bases spanning the gap. CDR3 protein: CASSLSHGSGNTIYF. The DNA for the CDR3 is TGCGCCAGCAGCCTTTCCCATGGTTCTGGAAACACCATATATTTT.

This rearrangement joins TRBV4-2 to TRBJ2-7; TRBD2 agrees at 7 bases. CDR3 length: 17 residues. V was clipped by 4 bases and J by 2 bases; unmatched bases: 14. Per the germline V gene, CDR1 is LGHNA and CDR2 is YNFKEQ. CDR3 protein: CASSRRLGEGFPYEQYF. In nucleotides, the CDR3 is TGTGCCAGCAGCCGTCGTTTGGGGGAGGGCTTCCCCTACGAGCAGTACTTC.

The rearrangement joins TRBV30 to TRBJ1-5; no reliable D call. Per the germline V gene, CDR1 is GTSNPN and CDR2 is SVGIG (reference sequence). V was shortened by 2 bases and J by 3 bases, with 8 bases between the two germline ends. This CDR3 is built from 13 residues. In DNA, the CDR3 is TGTGCCTGGAGTCCGGACCCCAATCAGCCCCAGCATTTT. Its translation: CAWSPDPNQPQHF.

The CDR3 loop reads CASSFQDSNTEAFF. In DNA, the CDR3 is TGCGCCAGCAGCTTTCAGGACAGTAACACTGAAGCTTTCTTT. The chain has TRBV5-1 and TRBJ1-1; D may be TRBD1 (6 bases). Germline loops: CDR1 SGHRS, CDR2 YFSETQ. The CDR3 consists of 14 residues. Trimming shortened V by 2 bases and J by 2 bases, and 10 bases separated the two germline ends. The entire variable domain, with the rest obtained from reference TRBV5-1 and TRBJ1-1, is as follows: KAGVTQTPRYLIKTRGQQVTLSCSPISGHRSVSWYQQTPGQGLQFLFEYFSETQRNKGNFPGRFSGRQFSNSRSEMNVSTLELGDSALYLCASSFQDSNTEAFFGQGTRLTVV.

In DNA, the CDR3 is TGTGCCACCAGTGATTGGACAGAAGGCACAGATACGCAGTATTTT. This codes for CATSDWTEGTDTQYF. The rearrangement uses TRBV24-1 and TRBJ2-3; the D gene is possibly TRBD1 (6 bases). The CDR3 is 15 amino acids. CDR1 is KGHDR and CDR2 is SFDVKD in the germline V gene. The ends were cut back, 2 bases at V and 1 base at J, with 9 bases in the middle.

The rearrangement joins TRBV4-1 to TRBJ1-2; maybe TRBD1 (5 bases). Trimming stripped 4 bases from V and 4 bases from J, with 13 bases between. The CDR3 spans 14 residues. The germline CDR1 and CDR2 sequences are MGHRA and YSYEKL. CDR3 nucleotides: TGCGCCAGCAGCCGCCCCCCGGGGGTCTATGGCTACACCTTC. Translated: CASSRPPGVYGYTF.

The gene calls are TRBV28 and TRBJ1-1; possibly TRBD1 for D (5 bases). The germline gives CDR1 MDHEN, CDR2 SYDVKM. V gave up 5 bases and J gave up 3 bases, with 13 bases separating them. The CDR3 consists of 14 residues. Here the CDR3 reads CASSPGGGYTEAFF. The CDR3 DNA reads as TGTGCCAGCAGTCCCGGGGGGGGATACACTGAAGCTTTCTTT.

This clone came up once. The chain links TRBV9 to TRBJ2-1, with D hard to call. The V end lost 3 bases, the J end lost 0 bases, and 10 bases lay between the germline ends. CDR3 length: 15 residues. Germline loops: CDR1 SGDLS, CDR2 YYNGEE. The CDR3 reads CASSENHRSYNEQFF. CDR3 bases: TGTGCCAGCAGCGAAAACCACCGCTCCTACAATGAGCAGTTCTTC.

The rearrangement joins TRBV5-8 to TRBJ1-1; D possibly corresponds to TRBD1 (5 bases). The length of the CDR3 is 14 residues. Per the germline V gene, CDR1 is SGHTS and CDR2 is YDEGEE. V was shortened by 3 bases and J by 10 bases, with 19 bases between the two germline ends. This chain's CDR3 is CASSSELRTGGAFF. In DNA, the CDR3 is TGTGCCAGCAGCTCCGAATTAAGAACAGGAGGAGCTTTCTTT.

The V and J genes are TRBV10-3 and TRBJ1-6; D remains ambiguous. CDR3 length equals 12 residues. V was clipped by 0 bases and J by 11 bases, with 5 bases between them. The germline V gene encodes CDR1 ENHRY and CDR2 SYGVKD. The CDR3 spells CAISESPAPLHF. In DNA, the CDR3 is TGTGCCATCAGTGAGTCCCCAGCACCCCTCCACTTT.

Only one count was recorded for this clone. CDR3 amino acids: CASKGPQRHGYTF. The CDR3 DNA reads as TGCGCCAGCAAAGGGCCCCAACGCCATGGCTACACCTTC. The V and J genes are TRBV5-1 and TRBJ1-2; no firm D call. V lost 6 bases and J 6 bases, leaving 15 bases between the germline ends. Germline assignment: CDR1 SGHRS and CDR2 YFSETQ. The CDR3 spans 13 residues.